Below, 15 T cell receptor beta chains from the same sample are listed, as sequenced in a study of T cell responses to AZD1222 COVID-19 vaccine. Only in-frame clones appear in the TCRdb table, and some are missing; sequencing was by immunoSEQ multiplex PCR. The repertoire holds roughly 46,000 clones, approximately 89% seen once, with about 25% in the top ten. The specimen was peripheral blood, collected 28 days after the second AZD1222 dose. The receptor source for this set is an adult who received the AZD1222 COVID-19 vaccine.

This clone has a single count. This chain links TRBV28 with TRBJ2-5; 7 nucleotides agree with TRBD1. Germline assignment: CDR1 MDHEN and CDR2 SYDVKM. This CDR3 has 15 residues. Trimming took 5 bases from V and 4 from J; bases not matched to a gene: 10. The CDR3 here is CASSPPSGQLETQYF. DNA for the CDR3: TGTGCCAGCAGTCCTCCCTCGGGACAGTTAGAGACCCAGTACTTC.

This chain uses TRBV7-7 with TRBJ1-1; the D is unclear. Trimming stripped 5 bases from V and 1 base from J, with 11 bases between. This CDR3 comprises 14 residues. Germline CDR1 SSHAT, CDR2 FNYEAQ (reference sequence). The CDR3: CASSPMRGNTEAFF. The CDR3 DNA is TGTGCCAGCAGCCCCATGCGGGGGAACACTGAAGCTTTCTTT.

The gene calls are TRBV7-2 and TRBJ2-3; no definite D call. V was shortened by 1 base and J by 8 bases, with 10 bases between the two germline ends. The V gene's germline CDR1 is SGHTA and CDR2 FQGNSA. This CDR3 contains 13 residues. The DNA of the CDR3 is TGTGCCAGCAGCTTAGATGGGGTGGGTACGCAGTATTTT. This encodes CASSLDGVGTQYF.

This chain uses TRBV9 with TRBJ1-2; D gene unclear. Germline-derived CDR1 and CDR2 are SGDLS and YYNGEE. The ends were cut back, 0 bases at V and 0 bases at J, with 9 bases in the middle. This CDR3 has 15 residues. CDR3 nucleotide sequence: TGTGCCAGCAGCGTAGAGGACCGAACTAACTATGGCTACACCTTC. As protein: CASSVEDRTNYGYTF.

The chain has TRBV25-1 and TRBJ2-2, with D maybe TRBD1 (6 bases). The V end was cut by 4 bases, the J end by 3 bases, with 18 bases between. This CDR3 is built from 17 residues. The germline V gene has CDR1 MGHDK and CDR2 SYGVNS. CDR3 amino acids: CASSAPGTPGDTGELFF. The CDR3 DNA sequence: TGTGCCAGCAGTGCCCCCGGGACACCTGGGGACACCGGGGAGCTGTTTTTT.

DNA for the CDR3: TGTGCCAGCAGTTATGGGGGCGGGATGGACTATGGCTACACCTTC. Residues: CASSYGGGMDYGYTF. The chain has TRBV6-5 and TRBJ1-2; D perhaps matches TRBD1 (6 bases). The ends were cut back, 3 bases at V and 3 bases at J, with 14 bases in the middle. This CDR3 contains 15 residues. Germline CDR1 and CDR2: MNHEY and SVGAGI.

The rearrangement links TRBV5-6 to TRBJ1-5, with D perhaps TRBD1 (6 bases). The V end was cut by 6 bases, the J end by 3 bases, with 13 bases between. The length of the CDR3 is 14 residues. Germline CDR1 is SGHDT and CDR2 is YYEEEE. The CDR3 here is CASTAGTNNQPQHF. As DNA, the CDR3 is TGTGCCAGCACCGCCGGGACAAACAATCAGCCCCAGCATTTT. The full variable domain, in which reference TRBV5-6 and TRBJ1-5 provide the parts outside the CDR3, is DAGVTQSPTHLIKTRGQQVTLRCSPKSGHDTVSWYQQALGQGPQFIFQYYEEEERQRGNFPDRFSGHQFPNYSSELNVNALLLGDSALYLCASTAGTNNQPQHFGDGTRLSIL.

The chain carries TRBV5-1 and TRBJ2-1, with 8 nucleotides matching TRBD2. The CDR3 totals 15 residues. V trimming: 0 bases; J trimming: 4 bases; junction bases outside the gene matches: 3. Germline values: CDR1 SGHRS, CDR2 YFSETQ. The CDR3 spells CASSLDSSGYNEQFF. The DNA of the CDR3 is TGCGCCAGCAGCTTGGATTCTAGCGGGTACAATGAGCAGTTCTTC.

The chain couples TRBV6-2 or TRBV6-3 to TRBJ2-3, with 7 bases fitting TRBD2. CDR3 size: 13 residues. From germline, CDR1 is MNHEY and CDR2 SVGEGT. V was pared by 2 bases and J by 8 bases, with 4 bases of the junction left unmatched. This CDR3 is CASSYPPGGTQYF. The CDR3 DNA follows: TGTGCCAGCAGTTACCCACCGGGGGGTACGCAGTATTTT.

This sequence joins TRBV6-2 or TRBV6-3 and TRBJ1-1, with TRBD1 matching over 12 bases. J was trimmed by 11 bases and V by 6 bases; bases with no gene match: 7. The V gene's germline CDR1 is MNHEY and CDR2 SVGEGT. The CDR3 contains 13 residues. The CDR3 bases are TGTGCCAGCAGCTATCGGGACAGGGGGCCCGCTTTCTTT. As protein: CASSYRDRGPAFF.

This clone was detected only a few times. J is TRBJ2-7 and V is TRBV6-5; 9 nucleotides align to TRBD1. Germline CDR1 MNHEY, CDR2 SVGAGI. V lost 7 bases to trimming and J lost 6 bases; unmatched junction nucleotides: 7. The CDR3 covers 13 residues. In DNA form, the CDR3 reads TGTGCCAGCATGACCGGACAGGGGACCGAGCAGTACTTC. Protein: CASMTGQGTEQYF.

This chain links TRBV5-1 with TRBJ2-5; the D gene could be TRBD1 or TRBD2 (6 bases each). The V gene lost 2 bases and the J gene lost 0 bases, with 11 bases spanning the gap. CDR3 length: 15 residues. Germline lookup yields CDR1 SGHRS and CDR2 YFSETQ. The chain's CDR3 is CASSFSGAYQETQYF. In DNA, the CDR3 is TGCGCCAGCAGCTTTTCGGGGGCTTACCAAGAGACCCAGTACTTC.

The count of this clone is one. The genes are TRBV24-1 and TRBJ2-3; D might be TRBD2 (5 bases). The CDR3 is 14 amino acids. CDR1 is KGHDR, CDR2 SFDVKD, per germline. V lost 10 bases and J lost 7, with 20 bases in between. CDR3 in DNA: TGTGCCACGGCGACCGACGGGCCGGGATATACGCAGTATTTT. Protein sequence: CATATDGPGYTQYF.

V gene TRBV2 combines with J gene TRBJ2-2; 12 nucleotides agree with TRBD2. Germline-derived CDR1 and CDR2 are SNHLY and FYNNEI. V lost 4 bases to trimming and J lost 2 bases; unmatched junction nucleotides: 2. The CDR3 has 16 residues. CDR3 loop: CASSGLAGDNTGELFF. The DNA for the CDR3 is TGTGCCAGCAGTGGACTAGCGGGGGATAACACCGGGGAGCTGTTTTTT.

The rearrangement uses TRBV3-1 (or the pseudogene TRBV3-2) and TRBJ1-4, with unresolved D. The CDR3 length is 15 residues. The V and J ends lost 0 bases and 8 bases respectively, with 13 bases between them. The germline V gene has CDR1 LGHDT and CDR2 YNNKEL (reference sequence). CDR3 coding DNA: TGTGCCAGCAGCCAAGACTTTCGGACCGAGGAAAAACTGTTTTTT. Protein sequence: CASSQDFRTEEKLFF.